This T cell receptor beta chain is drawn from a study of PD-1 and CTLA-4 blockade in melanoma. Germline V gene data show CDR1 as MNHEY and CDR2 as SVGAGI. The CDR3 has 15 residues. V lost 5 bases, J lost 6 bases, and 16 bases lay in between. TCRdb keeps only in-frame clones here, not all; method: immunoSEQ multiplex PCR. The table records approximately 33,000 clones, around 93% of them present only once. V usage is TRBV6-5 and J usage is TRBJ2-2, with D perhaps TRBD1 or TRBD2 (5 bases each). The sequence was obtained from a human donor with melanoma. This sample comprised CD8+ T cells from peripheral blood, obtained from a patient given anti-PD-1 treatment. The DNA for the CDR3 is TGTGCCAGCAGTCTCGGGACCCTAGACGCCGGGGAGCTGTTTTTT. This encodes CASSLGTLDAGELFF.